These T cell receptor beta chains were read from a single sample in a study of blood T cell repertoires in COVID-19. Data came from immunoSEQ multiplex PCR; TCRdb stores just in-frame clones and leaves some out. In the table there are roughly 70,000 clones, roughly three quarters of which are singletons. Sequenced sample: peripheral blood. These receptors came from a man in his 70s with acute or convalescent COVID-19. CDR3s include the opening cysteine and the closing phenylalanine or tryptophan. A D gene is named only where the DNA matches it firmly. Clone size is stated in some rows and not others, as once, few, many or a class when expanded.

>15|TRBV20-1|-|-|TRBJ2-1
CSASLAGNDYNEQFF
TGCAGTGCTAGTCTGGCGGGAAACGACTACAATGAGCAGTTCTTC
>14|TRBV7-9|-|-|TRBJ2-1
CASSLVSAYNEQFF
TGTGCCAGCAGCTTAGTGAGCGCCTACAATGAGCAGTTCTTC
>16|TRBV11-2|few|TRBD2|TRBJ2-7
CASSWGTSGIGGEQYF
TGTGCCAGCAGCTGGGGGACTAGCGGGATCGGGGGAGAGCAGTACTTC
>15|TRBV11-2|-|-|TRBJ1-6
CASSLVGGVGSPLHF
TGTGCCAGCAGCTTAGTTGGGGGGGTTGGTTCACCCCTCCACTTT
>13|TRBV5-5|-|-|TRBJ2-7
CASSSLRGYEQYF
TGTGCCAGCAGCTCCCTGAGGGGGTACGAGCAGTACTTC
>14|TRBV5-5|-|-|TRBJ1-5
CASSLRESNQPQHF
TGTGCCAGCAGCTTGCGCGAAAGCAATCAGCCCCAGCATTTT
>13|TRBV27|-|TRBD1|TRBJ2-3
CASRTGATDTQYF
TGTGCCAGCAGGACAGGGGCCACAGATACGCAGTATTTT
>12|TRBV18|-|-|TRBJ1-1
CASTPGNTEAFF
TGTGCCAGCACGCCGGGGAACACTGAAGCTTTCTTT
>11|TRBV29-1|once|-|TRBJ1-5
CSAAAEGSQHF
TGCAGCGCCGCAGCGGAGGGTTCCCAGCATTTT
>13|TRBV19|-|-|TRBJ1-1
CASRDRPNTEAFF
TGTGCCAGTAGGGACAGACCGAACACTGAAGCTTTCTTT
>14|TRBV2|-|TRBD1|TRBJ1-5
CASSEGQGVQPQHF
TGTGCCAGCAGTGAAGGGCAGGGGGTTCAGCCCCAGCATTTT
>16|TRBV19|few|TRBD1|TRBJ2-2
CASSISRTGRAGELFF
TGTGCCAGTAGTATATCAAGGACAGGCCGTGCCGGGGAGCTGTTTTTT
>16|TRBV29-1|once|TRBD2|TRBJ2-1
CSVLHYSGSSYNEQFF
TGCAGCGTCCTCCACTATAGCGGGTCATCCTACAATGAGCAGTTCTTC
>15|TRBV5-1|-|-|TRBJ2-7
CASSLDDIPLYEQYF
TGCGCCAGCAGCTTGGACGACATCCCCCTTTACGAGCAGTACTTC
>14|TRBV18|-|-|TRBJ1-5
CASSPSGGNQPQHF
TGTGCCAGCTCACCATCAGGGGGCAATCAGCCCCAGCATTTT
>14|TRBV11-2|-|-|TRBJ2-5
CASSLGRGQETQYF
TGTGCCAGCAGCTTAGGTCGGGGGCAAGAGACCCAGTACTTC
>13|TRBV6-1|few|-|TRBJ1-6
CASSHSHNSPLHF
TGTGCCAGCAGTCACAGCCATAATTCACCCCTCCACTTT
>16|TRBV28|-|-|TRBJ1-5
CASSFPTVYSNQPQHF
TGTGCCAGCAGTTTTCCGACAGTCTATAGCAATCAGCCCCAGCATTTT
>14|TRBV5-1|-|TRBD1|TRBJ1-1
CASSRGQLNTEAFF
TGCGCCAGCAGCCGGGGACAGTTGAACACTGAAGCTTTCTTT
>15|TRBV10-3|-|-|TRBJ1-5
CAISELAGIGQPQHF
TGTGCCATCAGTGAGTTGGCGGGGATAGGTCAGCCCCAGCATTTT
>16|TRBV4-2|-|-|TRBJ2-5
CASSQGNTGDQETQYF
TGTGCCAGCAGCCAGGGAAACACAGGAGACCAAGAGACCCAGTACTTC
>14|TRBV7-9|once|-|TRBJ1-1
CASSLLGVSAEAFF
TGTGCCAGCAGCTTACTAGGGGTGAGCGCTGAAGCTTTCTTT
>12|TRBV7-9|-|-|TRBJ1-4
CASSLIAEKLFF
TGTGCCAGCAGCTTAATAGCTGAAAAACTGTTTTTT
>15|TRBV6-5|-|-|TRBJ2-3
CASRPLSVSTDTQYF
TGTGCCAGCAGACCCCTAAGCGTCAGCACAGATACGCAGTATTTT
>13|TRBV6-6|-|TRBD2|TRBJ2-2
CASSYGEGGELFF
TGTGCCAGCAGTTACGGGGAGGGCGGGGAGCTGTTTTTT
>17|TRBV4-3|-|-|TRBJ1-4
CASSHLGLRGAGEKLFF
TGCGCCAGCAGCCATCTCGGGCTGCGGGGGGCGGGTGAAAAACTGTTTTTT
>13|TRBV18|-|-|TRBJ1-1
CASSSTANTEAFF
TGTGCCAGCTCATCGACAGCGAACACTGAAGCTTTCTTT
>18|TRBV10-3|-|TRBD2|TRBJ2-1
CAINPRLAGGPRDNEQFF
TGTGCCATCAATCCTAGACTAGCGGGAGGGCCCAGGGACAATGAGCAGTTCTTC
>15|TRBV9|-|TRBD2|TRBJ2-5
CASSGPAGIQETQYF
TGTGCCAGCAGTGGGCCAGCGGGGATACAAGAGACCCAGTACTTC
>13|TRBV24-1|-|-|TRBJ1-1
CATSPGARAEAFF
TGTGCCACCAGTCCAGGGGCGCGGGCTGAAGCTTTCTTT
>17|TRBV28|once|-|TRBJ1-5
CASSLPLQGYSNQPQHF
TGTGCCAGCAGTTTACCCCTGCAGGGGTATAGCAATCAGCCCCAGCATTTT
>15|TRBV14|-|-|TRBJ2-2
CASSQGATNTGELFF
TGTGCCAGCAGCCAAGGGGCCACGAACACCGGGGAGCTGTTTTTT
>15|TRBV6-1|few|-|TRBJ2-2
CASSEITGRTGELFF
TGTGCCAGCAGTGAAATAACAGGGAGAACCGGGGAGCTGTTTTTT
>14|TRBV9|-|-|TRBJ2-1
CASEGHSSYNEQFF
TGTGCCAGCGAGGGACACAGCTCCTACAATGAGCAGTTCTTC
>14|TRBV19|-|TRBD1|TRBJ1-1
CASSTGTGNTEAFF
TGTGCCAGTAGTACCGGGACAGGGAACACTGAAGCTTTCTTT
>12|TRBV7-3|-|TRBD2|TRBJ2-1
CASSAGVNEQFF
TGTGCCAGCAGTGCGGGGGTAAATGAGCAGTTCTTC
>15|TRBV18|once|-|TRBJ1-2
CASSPPNEVSYGYTF
TGTGCCAGCTCACCACCGAATGAGGTTTCCTATGGCTACACCTTC
>14|TRBV2|-|-|TRBJ2-7
CASSVRTASYEQYF
TGTGCCAGCAGTGTTCGGACAGCATCCTACGAGCAGTACTTC
>16|TRBV2|-|TRBD1|TRBJ2-6
CARGQGLLSGANVLTF
TGTGCCAGAGGACAGGGCTTACTCTCTGGGGCCAACGTCCTGACTTTC
>14|TRBV7-9|few|TRBD1|TRBJ2-7
CASSPGTGAYEQYF
TGTGCCAGCAGCCCCGGGACAGGGGCGTACGAGCAGTACTTC
>12|TRBV28|-|-|TRBJ1-2
CASSLDTYGYTF
TGTGCCAGCAGTTTAGACACCTATGGCTACACCTTC
>15|TRBV2|-|-|TRBJ1-6
CASRGHTSYNSPLHF
TGTGCCAGCAGGGGACATACCTCCTATAATTCACCCCTCCACTTT
>14|TRBV7-8|-|-|TRBJ1-1
CASSESSRRTEAFF
TGTGCCAGCAGCGAGAGTTCAAGGCGGACTGAAGCTTTCTTT
>14|TRBV10-3|-|-|TRBJ2-7
CAIRRDFQTYEQYF
TGTGCCATCAGAAGGGACTTCCAGACCTACGAGCAGTACTTC
>18|TRBV7-2|-|TRBD2|TRBJ2-1
CASSIFAMSGRAGNEQFF
TGTGCCAGCAGCATCTTCGCAATGAGCGGGAGGGCGGGCAATGAGCAGTTCTTC
>14|TRBV27|-|TRBD1|TRBJ2-7
CASRGQAADVEQYF
TGTGCCAGCAGGGGACAGGCCGCGGACGTGGAGCAGTACTTC
>13|TRBV7-3|few|TRBD1|TRBJ2-1
CASSGQGAGEQFF
TGTGCCAGCAGTGGACAGGGGGCCGGCGAGCAGTTCTTC
>17|TRBV5-1|-|TRBD2|TRBJ2-5
CASSLARLAGSAETQYF
TGCGCCAGCAGCTTGGCCAGACTAGCGGGATCGGCAGAGACCCAGTACTTC
>16|TRBV6-5|once|-|TRBJ2-5
CASSYSAGPQGETQYF
TGTGCCAGCAGTTACTCAGCAGGGCCCCAGGGGGAGACCCAGTACTTC
>13|TRBV29-1|-|-|TRBJ2-7
CSVVPDFNYEQYF
TGCAGCGTTGTCCCGGACTTTAACTACGAGCAGTACTTC
>15|TRBV4-3|-|TRBD1|TRBJ2-2
CASSQGDRVLAELFF
TGCGCCAGCAGCCAAGGCGACAGGGTATTGGCGGAGCTGTTTTTT
>11|TRBV12-3/TRBV12-4|-|TRBD1|TRBJ2-7
CASGTGTQQYF
TGTGCCAGCGGGACAGGGACACAGCAGTACTTC
>14|TRBV19|once|-|TRBJ1-5
CASSMRQGNQPQHF
TGTGCCAGTAGTATGAGGCAGGGGAACCAGCCCCAGCATTTT
>16|TRBV5-1|-|TRBD2|TRBJ2-2
CASSFGSGRNTGELFF
TGCGCCAGCAGCTTCGGTAGCGGGAGGAACACCGGGGAGCTGTTTTTT
>13|TRBV7-9|-|TRBD1|TRBJ1-2
CASSKGQGDGYTF
TGTGCCAGCAGCAAGGGACAGGGGGATGGCTACACCTTC
>14|TRBV5-1|-|-|TRBJ1-4
CASSFASEGEKLFF
TGCGCCAGCAGCTTCGCCAGCGAGGGAGAAAAACTGTTTTTT